These 24 T cell receptor beta chains were sequenced from one sample in a study of OX40 agonist ivuxolimab in advanced cancers. Only in-frame clones appear in the TCRdb table, and some are missing; sequencing was by immunoSEQ multiplex PCR. The table has roughly 120,000 clones, 92% seen once. The sequenced sample was CD4+ or CD8+ T cells sorted from blood, obtained in a trial of the OX40 agonist ivuxolimab. These receptors were obtained from an adult with an advanced solid tumor such as melanoma, head and neck, liver or kidney cancer.

This clone occurred a few times. CDR3 region: CATTQGQGETDTQYF. For the CDR3, the DNA is TGCGCCACCACCCAGGGACAGGGGGAAACAGATACGCAGTATTTT. The chain is built from TRBV10-1 and TRBJ2-3, with 11 bases that match TRBD1. The CDR3 has 15 residues. The V segment lost 10 bases and the J segment 3 bases; nucleotides outside the gene matches: 9. Per the germline V gene, CDR1 is WNHNN and CDR2 is SYGVQD (reference sequence).

The V and J genes are TRBV28 and TRBJ2-5; D call uncertain. The ends were cut back, 4 bases at V and 2 bases at J, with 11 bases in the middle. The CDR3 spans 14 residues. The germline V gene encodes CDR1 MDHEN and CDR2 SYDVKM. This CDR3 reads CASSSRAGQETQYF. CDR3 DNA sequence: TGTGCCAGCAGTTCTAGGGCCGGACAAGAGACCCAGTACTTC.

This clone has a handful of counts. This chain joins TRBV6-1 and TRBJ1-2, with 7 bases identical to TRBD1. Trimming at V came to 5 bases and at J to 5 bases, leaving 8 bases not matched to a gene. Germline V gives CDR1 MNHNS, CDR2 SASEGT. The CDR3 extends over 14 amino acids. The CDR3 region has the DNA TGTGCCAGCAGTCAGACAGGGTCGGGGTATGGCTACACCTTC. It specifies CASSQTGSGYGYTF.

The chain uses TRBV7-8 and TRBJ2-5; 8 bases are a match to TRBD2. Germline-derived CDR1 and CDR2 are SGHVS and FQNEAQ. Trimming removed 4 bases from V and 4 bases from J; junction bases left unmatched: 2. CDR3 size: 13 residues. CDR3 amino acids: CASSYGRAETQYF. DNA for the CDR3: TGTGCCAGCAGCTACGGGAGGGCAGAGACCCAGTACTTC.

The chain combines TRBV7-2 with TRBJ1-4; 7 bases are shared with TRBD1. The V gene's germline CDR1 is SGHTA and CDR2 FQGNSA. The CDR3 runs 16 residues. J gave up 4 bases and V 5 bases, and 10 bases lay outside the gene matches. This CDR3 is CASSLNQGGSNEKLFF. CDR3 in DNA: TGTGCCAGCAGCCTCAACCAGGGGGGTAGTAATGAAAAACTGTTTTTT.

V is TRBV6-1 and J is TRBJ2-3; 13 nucleotides agree with TRBD2. This CDR3 is built from 16 residues. V lost 6 bases and J lost 7; bases outside the gene matches: 10. Germline loops: CDR1 MNHNS, CDR2 SASEGT. In DNA, the CDR3 is TGTGCCAGCAGAGAAAACGGACTAGCGGGAGCTTATACGCAGTATTTT. This translates into CASRENGLAGAYTQYF.

This chain joins TRBV7-2 and TRBJ1-5; D ambiguous. Germline CDR1 SGHTA, CDR2 FQGNSA. Trimming left V 0 bases short and J 3 bases short, with 0 bases between. The CDR3 runs to 12 residues. The CDR3 is CASSLANQPQHF. CDR3 sequence (DNA): TGTGCCAGCAGCTTAGCCAATCAGCCCCAGCATTTT.

The chain carries TRBV27 and TRBJ1-1; D gene uncertain. Germline CDR1 MNHEY, CDR2 SMNVEV (reference sequence). V was clipped by 4 bases and J by 1 base, with 10 bases between them. The CDR3 is 14 amino acids. The CDR3 coding sequence is TGTGCCAGCAGTTACGGCACGCAGAACACTGAAGCTTTCTTT. This codes for CASSYGTQNTEAFF.

To note about this clone: Within the sample, other DNA sequences also encode this same CDR3. The chain employs TRBV18 and TRBJ2-7; D possibly corresponds to TRBD2 (7 bases). The CDR3 contains 13 residues. CDR1 and CDR2 (germline): KGHSH, LQKENI. V lost 2 bases to trimming and J lost 5 bases, with 10 bases between them. In DNA, the CDR3 is TGTGCCAGCTCACCAGGAGGGGGGGACGAGCAGTACTTC. This gives the protein CASSPGGGDEQYF.

The chain uses TRBV25-1 and TRBJ2-2; D not certain. This CDR3 region has 13 residues. The V gene's germline CDR1 is MGHDK and CDR2 SYGVNS. With 8 bases removed from V and 2 bases from J, the gap between germline ends came to 9 bases. The CDR3 DNA sequence: TGTGCCAGCCGAACCCCTAACACCGGGGAGCTGTTTTTT. Translating it yields CASRTPNTGELFF.

The rearrangement links TRBV29-1 to TRBJ2-1; D unclear. CDR1 is SQVTM and CDR2 is ANQGSEA in the germline V gene. V lost 6 bases and J lost 4, with 10 bases in between. The CDR3 length is 12 residues. For the CDR3, the DNA is TGCAGCGTCAGTTCTGATTACAATGAGCAGTTCTTC. As protein: CSVSSDYNEQFF.

This clone was observed a handful of times. CDR3 in amino acids: CASSLANRFYEQYF. The DNA for the CDR3 is TGTGCCAGCAGCTTAGCTAACAGGTTCTACGAGCAGTACTTC. The V call is TRBV7-2, the J call TRBJ2-7; a possible D gene is TRBD1 (5 bases). Trimming pared 0 bases from V and 3 bases from J, leaving 9 bases between. The CDR3 is 14 residues long. The germline V gene encodes CDR1 SGHTA and CDR2 FQGNSA. The full variable domain, rest sourced from reference TRBV7-2 and TRBJ2-7, is GAGVSQSPSNKVTEKGKDVELRCDPISGHTALYWYRQSLGQGLEFLIYFQGNSAPDKSGLPSDRFSAERTGGSVSTLTIQRTQQEDSAVYLCASSLANRFYEQYFGPGTRLTVT.

The chain is built from TRBV7-3 and TRBJ2-1; tentatively, D is TRBD1 (5 bases). Germline-derived CDR1 and CDR2 are SGHTA and FQGTGA. This CDR3 is 13 amino acids long. Trimming shortened V by 6 bases and J by 8 bases, and 14 bases separated the two germline ends. CDR3 residues: CASSSDITYEQFF. CDR3 coding DNA: TGTGCCAGCAGTTCGGACATAACCTATGAGCAGTTCTTC.

This chain joins TRBV7-9 and TRBJ2-1; D may be TRBD1 or TRBD2 (5 bases each). Germline CDR1 SEHNR, CDR2 FQNEAQ (reference sequence). CDR3 length: 16 residues. Trimming cost V 5 bases and J 6 bases, with 20 bases left between them. CDR3 residues: CASSPRDGFLGNEQFF. The CDR3 coding sequence is TGTGCCAGCAGCCCACGGGACGGGTTTCTAGGCAATGAGCAGTTCTTC.

V and J are TRBV9 and TRBJ1-2; TRBD1 matches 7 bases. CDR1 and CDR2 from the germline V gene are SGDLS and YYNGEE. With V trimmed by 4 bases and J by 4 bases, 4 bases remained unmatched. This CDR3 has 13 amino acids. The CDR3 sequence is CASSLGGSYGYTF. The DNA for the CDR3 is TGTGCCAGCAGCCTAGGGGGCTCCTATGGCTACACCTTC.

The J gene is TRBJ1-2, the V gene TRBV5-4; TRBD1 aligns across 8 bases. The V segment lost 2 bases and the J segment 12 bases; nucleotides outside the gene matches: 9. Germline assignment: CDR1 SGHNT and CDR2 YYREEE (reference sequence). The CDR3 totals 13 residues. CDR3 sequence (DNA): TGTGCCAGCAGCTTTCAGGGGGCTAAAGGAGACACCTTC. Translated, it gives CASSFQGAKGDTF.

CDR3 bases: TGTGCCAGCAGAACAGTGGAACGTGGTGAAGCTTTCTTT. Translated, it gives CASRTVERGEAFF. The rearrangement links TRBV6-1 to TRBJ1-1, with D unclear. Trimming removed 6 bases at V and 7 bases at J, with 15 bases between. From germline, CDR1 is MNHNS and CDR2 SASEGT. The CDR3 spans 13 residues.

In this sample, this clone turned up a few times. The gene calls are TRBV11-2 and TRBJ2-5; 7 nucleotides align to TRBD1. TRBJ2-7 explains the end of the DNA better; the J call may be wrong. The CDR3 spans 15 residues. Per germline, CDR1 SGHAT and CDR2 FQNNGV. The CDR3 nucleotides read TGTGCCAGCAGCCGTGGGGACAGTTACTCCTACGAGCAGTACTTC. It codes for CASSRGDSYSYEQYF.

The chain carries TRBV7-8 and TRBJ2-7, with 10 bases lining up with TRBD1. This CDR3 is built from 15 residues. The germline CDR1 and CDR2 sequences are SGHVS and FQNEAQ. Trimming cost V 1 base and J 3 bases; bases outside gene matches: 3. The DNA of the CDR3 is TGTGCCAGCAGCTTAGTGACAGGGGGCAACTACGAGCAGTACTTC. This gives the protein CASSLVTGGNYEQYF.

The V and J genes are TRBV6-1 and TRBJ2-1; D remains ambiguous. This CDR3 has 14 residues. V was trimmed by 3 bases and J by 5 bases, leaving 11 bases between them. In germline, CDR1 is MNHNS, CDR2 SASEGT. The CDR3 protein is CASSEGPADNEQFF. DNA of the CDR3: TGTGCCAGCAGTGAGGGCCCGGCCGACAATGAGCAGTTCTTC.

The chain carries TRBV19 and TRBJ1-3; no reliable D call. V gave up 6 bases and J gave up 4 bases, with 10 bases separating them. There are 13 residues in the CDR3. The germline V gene encodes CDR1 LNHDA and CDR2 SQIVND (reference sequence). CDR3 residues: CASRGIAGNTIYF. CDR3 nucleotide sequence: TGTGCCAGTAGAGGGATTGCGGGAAACACCATATATTTT.

V gene TRBV2 combines with J gene TRBJ2-1; 11 bases align to TRBD2. The V gene's germline CDR1 is SNHLY and CDR2 FYNNEI. The CDR3 extends over 16 amino acids. Trimming took 5 bases from V and 5 from J; bases not matched to a gene: 8. In DNA, the CDR3 is TGTGCCAGCAGTACAACCGGGACTAGCGGAGACAATGAGCAGTTCTTC. Translated: CASSTTGTSGDNEQFF.

The J gene is TRBJ1-4, the V gene TRBV29-1; possibly TRBD1 for D (6 bases). The CDR3 consists of 15 residues. The V and J ends lost 4 bases and 0 bases respectively, with 12 bases between them. CDR1 is SQVTM and CDR2 is ANQGSEA in the germline V gene. In DNA, the CDR3 is TGCAGCGTTGCGAGGGGGAGCGCAACTAATGAAAAACTGTTTTTT. The encoded protein is CSVARGSATNEKLFF.

The gene calls are TRBV18 and TRBJ1-5; possible D gene TRBD1, 5 bases. V gave up 6 bases and J gave up 5 bases, with 14 bases separating them. CDR1 is KGHSH, CDR2 LQKENI, per germline. The CDR3 sequence is 14 residues long. The CDR3 loop reads CASSQGLGDQPQHF. CDR3 nucleotides: TGTGCCAGCTCCCAGGGTCTGGGGGATCAGCCCCAGCATTTT.